This T cell receptor beta chain was retrieved from a study of T cells in Graves' hyperthyroidism and ophthalmopathy. The study, taken as a whole, reports: From stable hyperthyroidism, ophthalmopathy was set apart by a 13 V-J model. With a median lead of 6.5 months before onset, the model predicted ophthalmopathy.

TCR beta CDR3 regions were amplified from RNA. A first-round RT-PCR of the TCR CDR3 used the HTBI primer set. TCRdb fed the multiplex PCR reads into MiXCR, producing one record per CDR3 protein. The table lists about 530,000 distinct CDR3 sequences, approximately 17% of them singletons. Patients showing uncontrolled infection, other autoimmune disease, pregnancy or lactation were ineligible. The CDR3 loop spans 16 amino acids. CDR1 is MNHEY, CDR2 SMNVEV, per germline (reference sequence). V lost 5 bases and J 3 bases, leaving 20 bases between the germline ends. In regard to this clonotype: What it binds is not known. A much larger clone differs from this one at a single base, so this may be a read error.

Sequences were obtained from blood. The chain is built from TRBV27 and TRBJ2-7; a weak D match, TRBD1 (6 bases). The clonotype originates from a woman between 18 and 29 years old with Graves' ophthalmopathy. The CDR3 reads CASSPGTNGVGYEQYF. CDR3 DNA: TGTGCCAGCAGTCCCGGGACAAATGGAGTAGGCTACGAGCAGTACTTC.